Shown below are 14 T cell receptor beta chains from a single sample sequenced in a study of cytotoxic CD8 clonotypes in ibrutinib-treated CLL. Produced via immunoSEQ multiplex PCR; TCRdb's table is partial and in-frame only. The data hold about 310,000 clones, with roughly 79% observed a single time. The source material was PBMCs, sampled before ibrutinib treatment. The receptors here all came from a human donor with chronic lymphocytic leukemia.

This clone was found a few times. The rearrangement links TRBV23-1 to TRBJ1-2; D gene uncertain. TRBV23-1 is sorted into the ORF group, with uncertain function. This CDR3 region has 19 residues. Deletions cut 4 bases from V and 5 bases from J, with 29 bases between. In DNA form, the CDR3 reads TGCGCCAGCAGTCTAGCGATACACCGAGGTACGACCAGCCTGTATGGCTACACCTTC. Protein: CASSLAIHRGTTSLYGYTF.

There are a few counts of this clone. The chain is built from TRBV12-5 and TRBJ1-1; TRBD1 is a possible D gene (6 bases). The V gene's germline CDR1 is LGHNT and CDR2 FRNRAP. This CDR3 contains 11 residues. V lost 4 bases and J lost 8, with 8 bases in between. CDR3 nucleotide sequence: TGTGCTAGTGGTTGGGGACAAGAAGCTTTCTTT. Translated: CASGWGQEAFF.

The V call is TRBV30, the J call TRBJ2-7; TRBD1 is a possible D gene (6 bases). CDR3 size: 11 residues. Trimming removed 5 bases at V and 3 bases at J, with 8 bases between. Germline V gene lookup returns CDR1 GTSNPN and CDR2 SVGIG (reference sequence). The CDR3 here is CAWGQIYEQYF. CDR3 in DNA: TGTGCCTGGGGACAGATCTACGAGCAGTACTTC.

In its sample, this clone was seen a few times. The chain carries TRBV27 and TRBJ2-3; no firm D call. Germline loops: CDR1 MNHEY, CDR2 SMNVEV (reference sequence). This CDR3 region has 13 residues. Between the trimmed V and J ends, which lost 2 bases and 3 bases, there was a span of 6 bases. The CDR3 region has the DNA TGTGCCAGCAGTTTACACCGGACAGATACGCAGTATTTT. Protein: CASSLHRTDTQYF.

V and J are TRBV30 and TRBJ2-7; 8 nucleotides align to TRBD1. V shed 5 bases, J shed 4 bases, and the junction held 7 bases outside the gene matches. The CDR3 consists of 13 residues. Per the germline V gene, CDR1 is GTSNPN and CDR2 is SVGIG (reference sequence). Here the CDR3 DNA reads TGTGCCTGGTCGACAGGGGCTCAATACGAGCAGTACTTC. Protein sequence: CAWSTGAQYEQYF.

V gene TRBV7-2 combines with J gene TRBJ2-2; D is unclear. This CDR3 region has 13 residues. Germline-derived CDR1 and CDR2 are SGHTA and FQGNSA. V lost 5 bases to trimming and J lost 7 bases, with 11 bases between them. The CDR3 sequence is CASSSSTGGELFF. The CDR3 region has the DNA TGTGCCAGCAGCAGCTCCACCGGCGGGGAGCTGTTTTTT.

The rearrangement links TRBV5-1 to TRBJ2-1; the match to TRBD2 covers 11 bases. The CDR3 spans 16 residues. Germline-derived CDR1 and CDR2 are SGHRS and YFSETQ. The junction had 4 bases not matched to a gene; V was cut back by 2 bases and J by 3 bases. As DNA, the CDR3 is TGCGCCAGCAGCTTCATAGCGGGAGGGATCTACAATGAGCAGTTCTTC. Translating gives CASSFIAGGIYNEQFF.

The J gene is TRBJ2-7, the V gene TRBV30, with a weak D call TRBD1 (5 bases). V gave up 2 bases and J gave up 3 bases, with 14 bases separating them. The CDR3 loop spans 14 amino acids. CDR1 is GTSNPN, CDR2 SVGIG, per germline (reference sequence). CDR3 DNA: TGTGCCTGGAGTTTCAGGGCTCGAGACTACGAGCAGTACTTC. This encodes CAWSFRARDYEQYF.

The rearrangement uses TRBV18 and TRBJ2-7; D is unclear. Germline V CDR1 and CDR2: KGHSH, LQKENI. Trimming took off 4 bases at V and 0 bases at J, with 13 bases between the two ends. CDR3 size: 15 residues. CDR3 region: CASSRAQASSYEQYF. The CDR3, as DNA: TGTGCCAGCTCACGTGCCCAGGCGAGCTCCTACGAGCAGTACTTC. The whole variable domain, filled in from reference TRBV18 and TRBJ2-7, reads NAGVMQNPRHLVRRRGQEARLRCSPMKGHSHVYWYRQLPEEGLKFMVYLQKENIIDESGMPKERFSAEFPKEGPSILRIQQVVRGDSAAYFCASSRAQASSYEQYFGPGTRLTVT.

The chain is built from TRBV29-1 and TRBJ2-2; D is ambiguous. The germline V gene encodes CDR1 SQVTM and CDR2 ANQGSEA. V lost 6 bases to trimming and J lost 3 bases, with 11 bases between them. The CDR3 is 13 amino acids. The CDR3 spells CSVGKGDTGELFF. CDR3 DNA: TGCAGCGTAGGGAAGGGCGACACCGGGGAGCTGTTTTTT.

The chain links TRBV13 to TRBJ2-7, with D hard to call. The CDR3 runs to 12 residues. In germline, CDR1 is PRHDT, CDR2 FYEKMQ (reference sequence). V lost 5 bases and J 6 bases, leaving 11 bases between the germline ends. For the CDR3, the DNA is TGTGCCAGCAGCCAATGGGCGTCCGAGCAGTACTTC. Encoded protein: CASSQWASEQYF.

The chain has TRBV18 and TRBJ2-1; 10 positions agree with TRBD2. The V gene end was trimmed by 3 bases and the J gene end by 6 bases; junction bases not matched to a gene: 2. Looked up from germline, CDR1 is KGHSH and CDR2 is LQKENI. The CDR3 extends over 14 amino acids. The DNA of the CDR3 is TGTGCCAGCTCACCTCCTAGCGGGAGCAATGAGCAGTTCTTC. Its protein product is CASSPPSGSNEQFF.

This rearrangement joins TRBV25-1 to TRBJ2-7; D ambiguous. Looked up from germline, CDR1 is MGHDK and CDR2 is SYGVNS. The CDR3 length is 11 residues. V shed 3 bases and J shed 5 bases, with 5 bases lying between them. The CDR3 coding sequence is TGTGCCAGCAGTGACTTAGACGAGCAGTACTTC. It specifies CASSDLDEQYF.

This clone was seen just once. The chain links TRBV7-9 to TRBJ2-7, with 11 bases fitting TRBD2. Per germline, CDR1 SEHNR and CDR2 FQNEAQ (reference sequence). Trimming removed 7 bases from V and 3 bases from J; junction bases left unmatched: 17. The CDR3 contains 18 residues. The CDR3 DNA reads as TGTGCCAGCACCCGACGGGTAGGCGGGGGACTAGCGGACTACGAGCAGTACTTC. Protein: CASTRRVGGGLADYEQYF.